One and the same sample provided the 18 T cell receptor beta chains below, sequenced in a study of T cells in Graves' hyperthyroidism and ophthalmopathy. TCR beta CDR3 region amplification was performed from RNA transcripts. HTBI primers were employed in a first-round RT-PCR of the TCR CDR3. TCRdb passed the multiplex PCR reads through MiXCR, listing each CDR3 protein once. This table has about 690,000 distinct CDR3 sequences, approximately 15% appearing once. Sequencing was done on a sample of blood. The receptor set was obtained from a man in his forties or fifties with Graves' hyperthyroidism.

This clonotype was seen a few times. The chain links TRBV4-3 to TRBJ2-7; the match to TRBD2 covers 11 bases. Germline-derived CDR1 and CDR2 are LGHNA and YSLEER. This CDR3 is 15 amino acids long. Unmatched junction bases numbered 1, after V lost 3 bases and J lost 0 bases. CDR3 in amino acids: CASSHLAGGSYEQYF. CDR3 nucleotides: TGCGCCAGCAGCCACCTAGCGGGAGGCTCCTACGAGCAGTACTTC.

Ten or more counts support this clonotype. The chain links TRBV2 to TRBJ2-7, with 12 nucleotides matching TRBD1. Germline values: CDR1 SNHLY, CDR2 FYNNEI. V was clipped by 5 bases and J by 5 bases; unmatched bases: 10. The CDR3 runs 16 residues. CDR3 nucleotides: TGTGCCAGCAGTATACCGGGACAGGGGGCGAAAAACGAGCAGTACTTC. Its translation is CASSIPGQGAKNEQYF.

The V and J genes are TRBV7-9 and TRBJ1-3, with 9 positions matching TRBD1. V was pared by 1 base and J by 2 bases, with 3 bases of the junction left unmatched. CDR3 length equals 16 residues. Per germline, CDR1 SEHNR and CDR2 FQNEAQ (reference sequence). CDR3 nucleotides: TGTGCCAGCAGCTTAGGGGGACAGGGAACTGGAAACACCATATATTTT. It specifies CASSLGGQGTGNTIYF.

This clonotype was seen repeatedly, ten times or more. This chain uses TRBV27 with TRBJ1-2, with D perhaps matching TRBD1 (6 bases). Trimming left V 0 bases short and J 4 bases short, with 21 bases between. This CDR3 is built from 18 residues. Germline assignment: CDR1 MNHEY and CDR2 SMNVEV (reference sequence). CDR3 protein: CASSLSKGLRGSGYGYTF. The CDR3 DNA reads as TGTGCCAGCAGTTTATCCAAGGGTCTCAGGGGTAGCGGCTATGGCTACACCTTC.

The DNA for the CDR3 is TGCGCCAGCAGCTCAAGGCAAACTGAAAAACTGTTTTTT. Encoded protein: CASSSRQTEKLFF. J is TRBJ1-4 and V is TRBV5-1; no firm D call. The CDR3 consists of 13 residues. The germline gives CDR1 SGHRS, CDR2 YFSETQ. V was cut by 3 bases and J by 7 bases, with 10 bases left in between.

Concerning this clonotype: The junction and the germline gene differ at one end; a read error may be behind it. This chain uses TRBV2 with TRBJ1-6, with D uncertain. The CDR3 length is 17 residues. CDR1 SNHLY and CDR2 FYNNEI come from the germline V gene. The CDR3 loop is CAGSGVGLSSYNSPLHF. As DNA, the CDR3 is TGTGCCGGCAGTGGCGTTGGGTTAAGCTCCTATAATTCACCCCTCCACTTT.

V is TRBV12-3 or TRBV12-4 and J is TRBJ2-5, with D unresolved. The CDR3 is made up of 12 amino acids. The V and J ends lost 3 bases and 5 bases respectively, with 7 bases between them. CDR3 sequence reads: CASSFYGETQYF. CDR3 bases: TGTGCCAGCAGTTTTTACGGGGAGACCCAGTACTTC.

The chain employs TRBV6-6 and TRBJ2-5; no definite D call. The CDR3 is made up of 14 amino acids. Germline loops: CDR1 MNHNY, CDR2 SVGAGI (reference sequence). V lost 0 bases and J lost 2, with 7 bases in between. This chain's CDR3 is CASSYSRPQETQYF. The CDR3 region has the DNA TGTGCCAGCAGTTACTCGAGGCCACAAGAGACCCAGTACTTC.

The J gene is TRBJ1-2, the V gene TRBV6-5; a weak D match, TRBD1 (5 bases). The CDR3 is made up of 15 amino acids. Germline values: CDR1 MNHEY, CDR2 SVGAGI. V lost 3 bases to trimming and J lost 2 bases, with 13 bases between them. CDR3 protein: CASSYRQITNYGYTF. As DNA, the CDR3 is TGTGCCAGCAGTTATAGACAGATTACCAACTATGGCTACACCTTC.

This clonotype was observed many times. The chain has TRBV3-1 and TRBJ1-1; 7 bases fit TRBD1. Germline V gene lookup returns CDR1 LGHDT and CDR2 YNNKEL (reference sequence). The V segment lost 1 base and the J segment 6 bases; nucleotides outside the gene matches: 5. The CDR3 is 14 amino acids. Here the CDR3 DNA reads TGTGCCAGCAGCCAAGTTAACAGGGGCGCTGAAGCTTTCTTT. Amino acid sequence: CASSQVNRGAEAFF.

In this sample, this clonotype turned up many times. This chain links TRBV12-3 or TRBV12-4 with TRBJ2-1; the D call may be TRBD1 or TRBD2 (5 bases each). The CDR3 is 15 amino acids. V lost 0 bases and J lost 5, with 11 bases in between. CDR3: CASSLARWDHNEQFF. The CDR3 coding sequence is TGTGCCAGCAGTTTAGCCAGGTGGGACCACAATGAGCAGTTCTTC.

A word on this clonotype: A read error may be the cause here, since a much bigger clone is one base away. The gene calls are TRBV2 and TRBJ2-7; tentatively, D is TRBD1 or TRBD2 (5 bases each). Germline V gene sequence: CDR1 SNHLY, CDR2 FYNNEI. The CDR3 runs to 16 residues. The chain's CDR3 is CASSLSGTAHSYEEYF. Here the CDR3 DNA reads TGTGCCAGCAGTTTATCCGGGACCGCGCACTCCTACGAGGAGTACTTC.

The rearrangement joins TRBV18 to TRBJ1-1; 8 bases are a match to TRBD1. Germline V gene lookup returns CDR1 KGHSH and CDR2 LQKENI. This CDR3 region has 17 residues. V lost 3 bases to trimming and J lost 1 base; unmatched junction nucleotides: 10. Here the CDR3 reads CASSPDPGQVRNTEAFF. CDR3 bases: TGTGCCAGCTCACCCGATCCGGGACAGGTTCGGAACACTGAAGCTTTCTTT.

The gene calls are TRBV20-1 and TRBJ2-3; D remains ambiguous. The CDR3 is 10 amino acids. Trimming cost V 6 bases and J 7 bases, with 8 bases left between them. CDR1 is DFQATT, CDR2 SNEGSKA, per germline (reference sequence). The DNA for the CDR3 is TGCAGTGCCTACGGCTATACGCAGTATTTT. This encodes CSAYGYTQYF.

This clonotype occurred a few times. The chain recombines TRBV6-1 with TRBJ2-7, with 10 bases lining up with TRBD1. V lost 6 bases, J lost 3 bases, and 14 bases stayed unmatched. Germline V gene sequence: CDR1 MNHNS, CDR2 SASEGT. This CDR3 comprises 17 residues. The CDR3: CASSPGRGQGIDYEQYF. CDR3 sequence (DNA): TGTGCCAGCAGCCCAGGTAGGGGACAGGGGATTGACTACGAGCAGTACTTC.

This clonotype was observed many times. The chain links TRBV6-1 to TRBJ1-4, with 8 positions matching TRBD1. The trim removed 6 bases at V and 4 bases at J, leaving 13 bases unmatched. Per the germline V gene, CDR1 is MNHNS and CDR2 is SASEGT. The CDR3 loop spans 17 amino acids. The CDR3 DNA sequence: TGTGCCAGCAGACCCCCTCCAGGGGGCATCGGTAATGAAAAACTGTTTTTT. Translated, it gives CASRPPPGGIGNEKLFF.

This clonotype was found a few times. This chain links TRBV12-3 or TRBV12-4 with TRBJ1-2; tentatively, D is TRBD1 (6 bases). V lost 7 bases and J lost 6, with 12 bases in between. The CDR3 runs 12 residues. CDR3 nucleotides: TGTGCCAGCACTACCAGGGGTCATGGCTACACCTTC. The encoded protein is CASTTRGHGYTF.

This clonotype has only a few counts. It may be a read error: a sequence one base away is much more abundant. CDR3 amino acids: CASRQEGQDEQFF. The CDR3 DNA reads as TGTGCCAGCAGGCAGGAGGGACAAGATGAGCAGTTCTTC. J is TRBJ2-1 and V is TRBV28; D might be TRBD1 or TRBD2, each matching 6 bases. Between the trimmed V and J ends, which lost 6 bases and 8 bases, there was a span of 14 bases. Germline CDR1 and CDR2: MDHEN and SYDVKM. The CDR3 loop spans 13 amino acids.